A selection of T cell receptor beta chains follows, all from one sample in a study of PD-1 blockade in classical Hodgkin lymphoma. This table comes from immunoSEQ multiplex PCR, and its TCRdb copy is limited to in-frame clones, with some not included. The sample carries 19,000 or so clones, more than 80% recorded once. The sample in question was peripheral blood mononuclear cells (PBMCs), obtained before the fourth cycle of nivolumab. These receptor sequences come from a human donor with classical Hodgkin lymphoma. CDR3s include the opening cysteine and the closing phenylalanine or tryptophan. D genes are given only for firm matches. The size field is filled for only some rows; it gives once, few, many or a size class.

V gene,D gene,clone size,J gene,CDR3 protein,CDR3 DNA
TRBV11-2,TRBD1,.,TRBJ2-1,CASSLESPGTAYNEQFF,TGTGCCAGCAGCTTAGAGTCGCCGGGGACAGCCTACAATGAGCAGTTCTTC
TRBV27,.,.,TRBJ2-7,CASSLGRVHEQYF,TGTGCCAGCAGTTTAGGCAGGGTCCACGAGCAGTACTTC
TRBV7-2,TRBD2,.,TRBJ2-7,CASSLDPGTSGSYEQYF,TGTGCCAGCAGCTTGGATCCAGGGACTAGCGGTTCCTACGAGCAGTACTTC
TRBV7-2,.,.,TRBJ1-1,CASSLVASHRAEAFF,TGTGCCAGCAGCTTAGTTGCCAGCCATCGGGCTGAAGCTTTCTTT
TRBV6-5,.,few,TRBJ2-3,CASSYILSDTQYF,TGTGCCAGCAGTTACATCTTATCAGATACGCAGTATTTT
TRBV29-1,TRBD1,.,TRBJ1-1,CSALRGQGGETEAFF,TGCAGCGCTCTCCGAGGACAGGGGGGTGAAACTGAAGCTTTCTTT
TRBV28,.,once,TRBJ1-2,CASSPNQGISNYGYTF,TGTGCCAGCAGCCCGAACCAGGGGATAAGCAACTATGGCTACACCTTC
TRBV10-3,.,.,TRBJ1-5,CAIRSQGNQPQHF,TGTGCCATCAGATCGCAGGGGAATCAGCCCCAGCATTTT
TRBV5-6,.,.,TRBJ1-6,CASSLYESTYSPLHF,TGTGCCAGCAGCTTGTATGAGAGTACCTATTCACCCCTCCACTTT
TRBV11-1,.,.,TRBJ1-1,CASSPYRETEAFF,TGTGCCAGCAGTCCTTACAGGGAAACTGAAGCTTTCTTT
TRBV4-3,.,.,TRBJ2-1,CASSQFILWILYNEQFF,TGCGCCAGCAGCCAATTTATACTGTGGATACTCTACAATGAGCAGTTCTTC
TRBV19,TRBD2,once,TRBJ2-7,CASSNGLAGSYEQYF,TGTGCCAGTAGTAACGGACTAGCGGGCTCCTACGAGCAGTACTTC
TRBV7-2,.,.,TRBJ2-7,CASSLVVEAGDYF,TGTGCCAGCAGCTTAGTGGTGGAAGCAGGGGACTACTTC
TRBV19,.,.,TRBJ2-7,CASSIGGSVVNEQYF,TGTGCCAGTAGTATAGGGGGTAGCGTGGTGAACGAGCAGTACTTC
TRBV5-1,.,.,TRBJ2-4,CASSLAGLAKNIQYF,TGCGCCAGCAGCTTGGCCGGACTAGCCAAAAACATTCAGTACTTC
TRBV6-5,.,.,TRBJ1-5,CASSEGAAQPQHF,TGTGCCAGCAGTGAAGGGGCAGCCCAGCCCCAGCATTTT
TRBV20-1,.,.,TRBJ2-5,CSASRVETQYF,TGCAGTGCTAGCAGGGTAGAGACCCAGTACTTC
TRBV11-2,.,.,TRBJ2-3,CASSTLGAGSTDTQYF,TGTGCCAGCAGCACCCTAGGGGCGGGGAGCACAGATACGCAGTATTTT
TRBV11-3,.,few,TRBJ2-1,CASSSLSTEQFF,TGTGCCAGCAGCAGCTTATCGACAGAGCAGTTCTTC
TRBV30,.,.,TRBJ1-5,CAWSLGSSQPQHF,TGTGCCTGGAGTTTGGGGTCCTCTCAGCCCCAGCATTTT
TRBV6-5,.,.,TRBJ2-6,CASRSSGANVLTF,TGTGCCAGCAGGAGCTCTGGGGCCAACGTCCTGACTTTC
TRBV27,.,.,TRBJ1-3,CASKRGAQGNTIYF,TGTGCCAGCAAGCGGGGGGCGCAGGGAAACACCATATATTTT
TRBV29-1,.,once,TRBJ1-1,CSVPRQVSNTEAFF,TGCAGCGTACCTAGACAAGTGTCGAACACTGAAGCTTTCTTT
TRBV19,.,.,TRBJ2-7,CASSPGHGGWEQYF,TGTGCCAGTAGTCCGGGACACGGCGGGTGGGAGCAGTACTTC
TRBV29-1,TRBD1,.,TRBJ1-2,CSALTGGNGYTF,TGCAGCGCCCTGACAGGGGGAAATGGCTACACCTTC
TRBV10-3,.,.,TRBJ1-6,CAISEGRNNSPLHF,TGTGCCATCAGTGAGGGACGGAATAATTCACCCCTCCACTTT
TRBV19,.,.,TRBJ2-2,CASTRWGGENTGELFF,TGTGCCAGTACCAGGTGGGGGGGCGAGAACACCGGGGAGCTGTTTTTT
TRBV7-9,.,once,TRBJ1-2,CASSLGLGQGLRGYTF,TGTGCCAGCAGCTTAGGATTAGGGCAGGGGCTTCGCGGCTACACCTTC
TRBV27,TRBD1,.,TRBJ1-2,CASSLAGGIGGYTF,TGTGCCAGCAGTTTAGCAGGGGGAATAGGTGGCTACACCTTC
TRBV19,.,.,TRBJ2-4,CASSIPRGRIQYF,TGTGCCAGTAGTATCCCCCGAGGACGCATTCAGTACTTC
TRBV29-1,TRBD1,few,TRBJ2-4,CSVGTGENIQYF,TGCAGCGTTGGGACAGGGGAAAACATTCAGTACTTC
TRBV5-1,.,.,TRBJ2-6,CASSFGDGANVLTF,TGCGCCAGCAGCTTCGGGGATGGGGCCAACGTCCTGACTTTC
TRBV18,.,few,TRBJ2-3,CASSPLVLPPGDTQYF,TGTGCCAGCTCACCATTGGTCCTCCCCCCGGGGGATACGCAGTATTTT
TRBV28,.,.,TRBJ1-1,CASSLSSAIAEAFF,TGTGCCAGCAGTTTATCCTCAGCAATCGCTGAAGCTTTCTTC
TRBV25-1,.,.,TRBJ2-7,CASSEVYEQYF,TGTGCCAGCAGTGAAGTCTACGAGCAGTACTTC